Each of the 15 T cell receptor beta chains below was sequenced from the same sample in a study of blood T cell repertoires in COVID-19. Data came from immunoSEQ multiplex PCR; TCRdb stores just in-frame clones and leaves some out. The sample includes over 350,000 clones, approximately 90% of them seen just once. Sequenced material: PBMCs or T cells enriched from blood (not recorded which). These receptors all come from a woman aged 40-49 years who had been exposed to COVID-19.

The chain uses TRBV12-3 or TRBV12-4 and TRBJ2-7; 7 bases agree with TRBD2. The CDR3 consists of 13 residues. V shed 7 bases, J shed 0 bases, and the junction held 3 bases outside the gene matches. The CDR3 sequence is CASKRGNSYEQYF. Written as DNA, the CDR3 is TGTGCCAGCAAGCGGGGAAACTCCTACGAGCAGTACTTC.

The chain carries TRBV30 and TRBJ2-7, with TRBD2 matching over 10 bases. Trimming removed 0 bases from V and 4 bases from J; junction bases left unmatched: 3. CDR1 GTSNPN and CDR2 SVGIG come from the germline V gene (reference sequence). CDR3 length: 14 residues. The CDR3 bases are TGTGCCTGGAGTGTACGAGCGGGGGGGTACGAGCAGTACTTC. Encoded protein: CAWSVRAGGYEQYF.

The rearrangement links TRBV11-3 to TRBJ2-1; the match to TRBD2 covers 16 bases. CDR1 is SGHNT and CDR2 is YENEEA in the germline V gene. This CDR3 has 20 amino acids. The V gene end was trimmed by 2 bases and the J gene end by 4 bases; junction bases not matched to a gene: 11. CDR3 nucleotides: TGTGCCAGCAGCTTAAAGGCCTCGGGACTAGCGGGAGGGGCTTACAATGAGCAGTTCTTC. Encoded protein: CASSLKASGLAGGAYNEQFF.

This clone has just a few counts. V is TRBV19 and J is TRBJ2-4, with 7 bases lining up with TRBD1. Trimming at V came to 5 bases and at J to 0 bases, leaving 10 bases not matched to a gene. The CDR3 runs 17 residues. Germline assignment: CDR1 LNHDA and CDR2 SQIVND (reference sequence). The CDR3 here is CASSPETGPLAKNIQYF. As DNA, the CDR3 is TGTGCCAGTAGTCCTGAGACAGGGCCCTTAGCCAAAAACATTCAGTACTTC.

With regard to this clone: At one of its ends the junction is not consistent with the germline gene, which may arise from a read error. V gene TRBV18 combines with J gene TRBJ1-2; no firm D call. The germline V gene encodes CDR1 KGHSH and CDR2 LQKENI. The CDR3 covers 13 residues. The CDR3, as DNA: TGTGCCAGCTCCCCACGGGAGAACTATGGCTACACCTTC. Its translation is CASSPRENYGYTF.

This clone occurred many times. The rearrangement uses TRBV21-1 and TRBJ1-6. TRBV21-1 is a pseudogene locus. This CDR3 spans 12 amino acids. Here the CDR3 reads CASSKSSSPLHF. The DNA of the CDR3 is TGTGCCAGCAGCAAATCGAGTTCACCCCTCCACTTT.

The chain's CDR3 is CASALLTGNEKLFF. In DNA, the CDR3 is TGTGCCAGCGCCTTGTTGACAGGGAATGAAAAACTGTTTTTT. The chain couples TRBV2 to TRBJ1-4; 7 positions agree with TRBD1. The CDR3 has 14 residues. The germline V gene has CDR1 SNHLY and CDR2 FYNNEI. With 8 bases clipped from V and 5 bases from J, the junction kept 8 bases outside the gene matches.

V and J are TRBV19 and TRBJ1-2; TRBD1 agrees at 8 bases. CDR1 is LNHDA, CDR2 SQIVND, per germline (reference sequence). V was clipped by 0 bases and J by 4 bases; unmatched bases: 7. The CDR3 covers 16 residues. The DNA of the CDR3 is TGTGCCAGTAGTATAGATCTATGGGACAGGATCTATGGCTACACCTTC. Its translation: CASSIDLWDRIYGYTF.

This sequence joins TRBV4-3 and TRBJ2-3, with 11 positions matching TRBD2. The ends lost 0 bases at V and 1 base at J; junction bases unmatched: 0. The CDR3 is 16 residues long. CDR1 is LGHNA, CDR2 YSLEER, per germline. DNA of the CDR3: TGCGCCAGCAGCCAAGAACTAGCGGGGGGCACAGATACGCAGTATTTT. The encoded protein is CASSQELAGGTDTQYF.

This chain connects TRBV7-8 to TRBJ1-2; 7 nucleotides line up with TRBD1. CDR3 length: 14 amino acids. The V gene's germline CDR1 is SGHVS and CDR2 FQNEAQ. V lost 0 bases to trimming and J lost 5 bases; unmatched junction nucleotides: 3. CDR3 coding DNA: TGTGCCAGCAGCTTAGCTGCGACAGGGTATGGCTACACCTTC. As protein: CASSLAATGYGYTF.

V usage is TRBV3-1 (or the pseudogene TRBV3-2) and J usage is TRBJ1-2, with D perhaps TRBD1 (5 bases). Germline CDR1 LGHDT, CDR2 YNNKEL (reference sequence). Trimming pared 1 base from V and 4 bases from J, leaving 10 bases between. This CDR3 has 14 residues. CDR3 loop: CASSQAGRTYGYTF. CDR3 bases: TGTGCCAGCAGCCAAGCAGGGCGGACCTATGGCTACACCTTC.

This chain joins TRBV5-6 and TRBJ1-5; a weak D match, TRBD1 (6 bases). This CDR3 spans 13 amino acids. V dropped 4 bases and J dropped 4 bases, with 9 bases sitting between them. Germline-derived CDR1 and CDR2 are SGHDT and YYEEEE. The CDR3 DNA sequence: TGTGCCAGCAGCCGGGACACTAATCAGCCCCAGCATTTT. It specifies CASSRDTNQPQHF.

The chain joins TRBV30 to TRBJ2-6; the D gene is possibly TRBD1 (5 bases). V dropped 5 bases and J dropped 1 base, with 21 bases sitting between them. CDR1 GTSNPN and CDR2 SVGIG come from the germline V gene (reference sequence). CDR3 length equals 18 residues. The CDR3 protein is CAWGTSRGSVSGANVLTF. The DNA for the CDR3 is TGTGCCTGGGGTACGAGTAGGGGATCAGTATCTGGGGCCAACGTCCTGACTTTC.

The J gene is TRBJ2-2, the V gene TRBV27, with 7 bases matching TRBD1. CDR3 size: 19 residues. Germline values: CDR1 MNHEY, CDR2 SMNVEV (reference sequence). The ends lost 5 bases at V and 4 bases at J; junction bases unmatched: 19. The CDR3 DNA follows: TGTGCCAGCAGTCCAAATTGGGGGACCGGGACAGTACGCACCGGGGAGCTGTTTTTT. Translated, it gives CASSPNWGTGTVRTGELFF.

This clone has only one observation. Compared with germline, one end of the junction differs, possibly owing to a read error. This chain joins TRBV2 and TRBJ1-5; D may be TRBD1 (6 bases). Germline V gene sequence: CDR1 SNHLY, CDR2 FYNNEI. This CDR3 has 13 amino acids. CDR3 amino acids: CASNTGPGQAQHF. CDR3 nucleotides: TGTGCCAGCAATACAGGGCCCGGTCAGGCCCAGCATTTT.